The 21 T cell receptor beta chains below were found in one sample sequenced in a study of blood T cell repertoires in COVID-19. Data came from immunoSEQ multiplex PCR; TCRdb stores just in-frame clones and leaves some out. Of about 330,000 clones listed, roughly 86% are singletons. Sequences were obtained from PBMCs or T cells enriched from blood (not recorded which). The receptors here all came from a woman under 40 who had recovered from COVID-19.

This rearrangement joins TRBV6-5 to TRBJ2-7, with D perhaps TRBD1 (5 bases). From germline, CDR1 is MNHEY and CDR2 SVGAGI. This CDR3 comprises 16 residues. Trimming pared 1 base from V and 0 bases from J, leaving 13 bases between. The CDR3 protein is CASSYFGREGSYEQYF. As DNA, the CDR3 is TGTGCCAGCAGTTACTTCGGCAGGGAAGGCTCCTACGAGCAGTACTTC.

V and J are TRBV21-1 and TRBJ2-7; TRBD2 is the table's D call, not checked against the DNA. TRBV21-1 is a recognized pseudogene. The CDR3 consists of 19 residues. The CDR3 reads CASSRKGGTSGASMYEQYF. DNA for the CDR3: TGTGCCAGCAGCAGGAAGGGGGGGACTAGCGGGGCAAGCATGTACGAGCAGTACTTC.

This rearrangement joins TRBV29-1 to TRBJ1-1; tentatively, D is TRBD1 (5 bases). CDR1 is SQVTM and CDR2 is ANQGSEA in the germline V gene. V dropped 1 base and J dropped 10 bases, with 16 bases sitting between them. The CDR3 extends over 13 amino acids. DNA of the CDR3: TGCAGCGTTGAAGGCCGACTGGGGGGTGCAGCTTTCTTT. Translation gives CSVEGRLGGAAFF. The full variable domain, with the rest looked up from reference TRBV29-1 and TRBJ1-1, is SAVISQKPSRDICQRGTSLTIQCQVDSQVTMMFWYRQQPGQSLTLIATANQGSEATYESGFVIDKFPISRPNLTFSTLTVSNMSPEDSSIYLCSVEGRLGGAAFFGQGTRLTVV.

This chain links TRBV9 with TRBJ1-2; D might be TRBD1 (6 bases). Germline V gives CDR1 SGDLS, CDR2 YYNGEE. Trimming cost V 3 bases and J 4 bases, with 10 bases left between them. This CDR3 is built from 13 residues. The CDR3 reads CASSAGDGYGYTF. CDR3 nucleotide sequence: TGTGCCAGCAGCGCAGGGGATGGCTATGGCTACACCTTC. Looking up the rest from reference TRBV9 and TRBJ1-2 gives the full variable domain: DSGVTQTPKHLITATGQRVTLRCSPRSGDLSVYWYQQSLDQGLQFLIQYYNGEERAKGNILERFSAQQFPDLHSELNLSSLELGDSALYFCASSAGDGYGYTFGSGTRLTVV.

J is TRBJ2-7 and V is TRBV7-2; 8 bases map to TRBD1. The germline V gene has CDR1 SGHTA and CDR2 FQGNSA. The CDR3 is 15 residues long. Trimming at V came to 6 bases and at J to 4 bases, leaving 11 bases not matched to a gene. As DNA, the CDR3 is TGTGCCAGCAGGCCCAGAGGGACAGGACCTTACGAGCAGTACTTC. It specifies CASRPRGTGPYEQYF.

The chain couples TRBV28 to TRBJ1-2; D remains ambiguous. Germline CDR1 is MDHEN and CDR2 is SYDVKM. V was shortened by 2 bases and J by 0 bases, with 10 bases between the two germline ends. The CDR3 loop spans 15 amino acids. The CDR3 region has the DNA TGTGCCAGCAGTTTAAAGTACAAAACTAACTATGGCTACACCTTC. Protein: CASSLKYKTNYGYTF.

In this sample, this clone turned up a few times. CDR3 nucleotides: TGTGCTAGTGGTTCGGACAGGGAAAATCAGCCCCAGCATTTT. This sequence encodes CASGSDRENQPQHF. The chain uses TRBV12-5 and TRBJ1-5; 8 bases match TRBD1. The CDR3 is 14 amino acids. Looked up from germline, CDR1 is LGHNT and CDR2 is FRNRAP. After removal of 4 bases from V and 4 bases from J, the junction contained 3 bases not matched to a gene.

The genes are TRBV20-1 and TRBJ1-6, with TRBD1 identical over 9 bases. The CDR3 has 16 amino acids. Germline loops: CDR1 DFQATT, CDR2 SNEGSKA (reference sequence). With V trimmed by 3 bases and J by 4 bases, 7 bases remained unmatched. CDR3 in amino acids: CSASDRGFLYNSPLHF. Here the CDR3 DNA reads TGCAGTGCTAGTGACAGGGGGTTCTTATATAATTCACCCCTCCACTTT.

V gene TRBV28 combines with J gene TRBJ2-2; D not certain. The CDR3 runs 14 residues. The germline CDR1 and CDR2 sequences are MDHEN and SYDVKM. With 5 bases removed from V and 3 bases from J, the gap between germline ends came to 10 bases. The CDR3 DNA is TGTGCCAGCAGTAAGGCAGGATACACCGGGGAGCTGTTTTTT. Translated: CASSKAGYTGELFF.

This clone has only a few counts. V and J are TRBV28 and TRBJ1-1; D unresolved. The germline gives CDR1 MDHEN, CDR2 SYDVKM. Trimming shortened V by 5 bases and J by 3 bases, and 7 bases separated the two germline ends. CDR3 length: 12 amino acids. CDR3 loop: CASSAVHTEAFF. The CDR3 DNA is TGTGCCAGCAGTGCAGTACACACTGAAGCTTTCTTT. Together with reference TRBV28 and TRBJ1-1, the CDR3 gives the full variable domain: DVKVTQSSRYLVKRTGEKVFLECVQDMDHENMFWYRQDPGLGLRLIYFSYDVKMKEKGDIPEGYSVSREKKERFSLILESASTNQTSMYLCASSAVHTEAFFGQGTRLTVV.

The table lists this clone with a few counts. J is TRBJ2-7 and V is TRBV18; 9 positions match TRBD1. From germline, CDR1 is KGHSH and CDR2 LQKENI. CDR3 size: 13 residues. V lost 5 bases to trimming and J lost 2 bases; unmatched junction nucleotides: 1. The CDR3 coding sequence is TGTGCCAGCTCAGGACAGGGGCCCTACGAGCAGTACTTC. As protein: CASSGQGPYEQYF. The full variable domain, with the rest looked up from reference TRBV18 and TRBJ2-7, is NAGVMQNPRHLVRRRGQEARLRCSPMKGHSHVYWYRQLPEEGLKFMVYLQKENIIDESGMPKERFSAEFPKEGPSILRIQQVVRGDSAAYFCASSGQGPYEQYFGPGTRLTVT.

The chain has TRBV24-1 and TRBJ2-3, with a weak D call TRBD1 (6 bases). Germline assignment: CDR1 KGHDR and CDR2 SFDVKD. Trimming cost V 4 bases and J 1 base, with 11 bases left between them. The CDR3 consists of 15 residues. The CDR3: CATSDSQGRTDTQYF. CDR3 in DNA: TGTGCCACCAGTGACTCACAGGGACGCACAGATACGCAGTATTTT.

The V and J genes are TRBV4-3 and TRBJ2-7, with TRBD1 identical over 9 bases. Germline V gene data show CDR1 as LGHNA and CDR2 as YSLEER. V dropped 5 bases and J dropped 3; count of bases not matched to a gene: 8. This CDR3 has 15 amino acids. The CDR3 DNA reads as TGCGCCAGCAGCGCCACACAGGGGGCTCTCTACGAGCAGTACTTC. Its protein product is CASSATQGALYEQYF.

The chain uses TRBV29-1 and TRBJ1-1; D is undetermined. The CDR3 is 14 residues long. V dropped 3 bases and J dropped 11 bases, with 22 bases sitting between them. Germline loops: CDR1 SQVTM, CDR2 ANQGSEA. Written as DNA, the CDR3 is TGCAGCGTTGAGGTACCAGGCGTGGTGATCGAGGCTTTCTTT. It is translated as CSVEVPGVVIEAFF.

The chain has TRBV25-1 and TRBJ1-5; no reliable D call. This CDR3 is 15 amino acids long. V was trimmed by 3 bases and J by 6 bases, leaving 15 bases between them. From germline, CDR1 is MGHDK and CDR2 SYGVNS. The CDR3 DNA reads as TGTGCCAGCAGTGACACACGAGGGTCAGGTCAGCCCCAGCATTTT. It yields the protein CASSDTRGSGQPQHF.

This clone was counted once. The chain is built from TRBV7-2 and TRBJ2-7; no reliable D call. Trimming cost V 5 bases and J 1 base, with 6 bases left between them. Germline assignment: CDR1 SGHTA and CDR2 FQGNSA. The CDR3 spans 12 residues. CDR3 nucleotide sequence: TGTGCCAGCAGCCCTAGATCCTACGAGCAGTACTTC. It is translated as CASSPRSYEQYF.

J is TRBJ1-1 and V is TRBV12-3 or TRBV12-4, with D tentatively TRBD1 (6 bases). This CDR3 spans 13 amino acids. Trimming left V 7 bases short and J 4 bases short, with 13 bases between. CDR3 coding DNA: TGTGCCAGCACCCGGGGGGCCATCACTGAAGCTTTCTTT. It codes for CASTRGAITEAFF.

V gene TRBV5-1 combines with J gene TRBJ1-2, with 8 nucleotides matching TRBD1. CDR3 length: 14 amino acids. Unmatched junction bases numbered 8, after V lost 6 bases and J lost 4 bases. The germline gives CDR1 SGHRS, CDR2 YFSETQ. Here the CDR3 reads CASTLQTGVYGYTF. The CDR3 bases are TGCGCCAGCACCCTCCAGACAGGGGTCTATGGCTACACCTTC.

This chain uses TRBV9 with TRBJ2-2, with 7 bases matching TRBD1. V shed 4 bases and J 4 bases; nucleotides not matched to a gene: 7. The CDR3 has 15 amino acids. Per germline, CDR1 SGDLS and CDR2 YYNGEE. The CDR3 loop is CASSPRGGSTGELFF. The CDR3 bases are TGTGCCAGCAGCCCGCGAGGGGGCTCCACCGGGGAGCTGTTTTTT.

This clone is a singleton in its sample. Written as DNA, the CDR3 is TGTGCCAGTAGTATTAGGGACATACCCACAGATACGCAGTATTTT. Its translation: CASSIRDIPTDTQYF. V is TRBV19 and J is TRBJ2-3, with a possible D match to TRBD1 (6 bases). Trimming took off 3 bases at V and 2 bases at J, with 12 bases between the two ends. This CDR3 comprises 15 residues. Germline V gives CDR1 LNHDA, CDR2 SQIVND (reference sequence).

The V gene is TRBV3-1 (or the pseudogene TRBV3-2), the J gene TRBJ2-3, with 7 nucleotides matching TRBD1. This CDR3 region has 15 residues. Unmatched junction bases numbered 1, after V lost 1 base and J lost 0 bases. Germline CDR1 LGHDT, CDR2 YNNKEL (reference sequence). CDR3 residues: CASSQAGQSTDTQYF. In nucleotides, the CDR3 is TGTGCCAGCAGCCAAGCGGGACAGAGCACAGATACGCAGTATTTT.